This T cell receptor beta chain was sequenced in a study of shared clonotypes between healthy human individuals. This table comes from immunoSEQ multiplex PCR, and its TCRdb copy is limited to in-frame clones, with some not included. The sample has roughly 1,800,000 clones; about 95% are singletons. To note about this clone: Its antigen is unknown.

The study, taken as a whole, reports: Relative to clonotypes present in all four donors, those not shared had lower generation probabilities.

Naive-designated CD8 cells lacked CD45RO, were positively enriched for CCR7, and omitted terminally differentiated effector memory CD45RA+ cells. The sequenced sample consisted of naive CD8+ T cells sorted from blood. The sequence was collected from a young man in good health.

This chain's CDR3 is CSVTGTGGFETQYF. Written as DNA, the CDR3 is TGCAGCGTTACCGGGACAGGGGGCTTCGAGACCCAGTACTTC. The J gene is TRBJ2-5, the V gene TRBV29-1; 12 bases match TRBD1. With 5 bases clipped from V and 5 bases from J, the junction kept 6 bases outside the gene matches. Germline values: CDR1 SQVTM, CDR2 ANQGSEA. The CDR3 runs 14 residues.